This T cell receptor beta chain was identified during a study of cytomegalovirus exposure and HLA in healthy donors. Overall study: Among over 300 genotyped donors, around 77% fell in the Caucasian-associated ancestry cluster.

Germline-derived CDR1 and CDR2 are ENHRY and SYGVKD. V shed 3 bases, J shed 4 bases, and the junction held 8 bases outside the gene matches. The CDR3 extends over 16 amino acids. A note on this clone: The antigen is undetermined.

The study ran its PCR with 60 Vbeta and 13 Jbeta primers. Original data processing: Approximately 9.9 million shared chains were among the approximately 76 million unique TCR beta chains that a later analysis counted. Produced via immunoSEQ multiplex PCR; TCRdb's table is partial and in-frame only. V and J calls plus clone size are reproduced from that table; the DNA served to infer D and trimming. The data show about 130,000 clones, 77% seen once. Findings and limits, study-wide: Several of the most significant clusters appeared linked to common viral pathogens, based on a later analysis.

The sequenced sample consisted of PBMCs. The source of this sequence is a male donor in good health and CMV-seropositive. V usage is TRBV10-3 and J usage is TRBJ2-1, with 8 bases fitting TRBD2. Written as DNA, the CDR3 is TGTGCCATCAGTGACCCTGGGGCTAGCGGGTACAATGAGCAGTTCTTC. Protein: CAISDPGASGYNEQFF.